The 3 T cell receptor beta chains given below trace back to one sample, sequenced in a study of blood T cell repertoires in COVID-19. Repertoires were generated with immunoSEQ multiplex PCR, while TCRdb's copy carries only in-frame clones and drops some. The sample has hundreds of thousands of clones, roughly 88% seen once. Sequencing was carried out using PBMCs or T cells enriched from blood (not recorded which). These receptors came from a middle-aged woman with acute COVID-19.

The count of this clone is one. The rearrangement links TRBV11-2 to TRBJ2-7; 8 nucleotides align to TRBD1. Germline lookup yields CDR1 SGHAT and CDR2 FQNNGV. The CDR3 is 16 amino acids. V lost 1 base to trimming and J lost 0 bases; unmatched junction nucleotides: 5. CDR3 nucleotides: TGTGCCAGCAGCTTAGCCCCCCAGGGGGCCTCCTACGAGCAGTACTTC. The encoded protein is CASSLAPQGASYEQYF.

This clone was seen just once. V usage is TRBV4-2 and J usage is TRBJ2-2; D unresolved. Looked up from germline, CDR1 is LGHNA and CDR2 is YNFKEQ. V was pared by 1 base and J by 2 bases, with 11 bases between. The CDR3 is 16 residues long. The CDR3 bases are TGTGCCAGCAGCCAAGCTTCTAACGCTAACACCGGGGAGCTGTTTTTT. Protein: CASSQASNANTGELFF.

CDR3 sequence reads: CASGQGRGNTEAFF. The CDR3 region has the DNA TGTGCCAGCGGACAGGGGCGGGGGAACACTGAAGCTTTCTTT. The J gene is TRBJ1-1, the V gene TRBV19; TRBD1 agrees at 9 bases. Looked up from germline, CDR1 is LNHDA and CDR2 is SQIVND (reference sequence). This CDR3 has 14 amino acids. The trim removed 9 bases at V and 1 base at J, leaving 6 bases unmatched.